This T cell receptor (beta chain) comes out of a study of Tregs in tolerant kidney transplant recipients. A word on this clone: The CDR3 end falls 3 residues outside the read, so it is completed with the germline J gene.

Sequencing was performed with immunoSEQ multiplex PCR; in TCRdb, only in-frame clones are kept and a portion is missing. The table counts 25,000 or so clones; 4.1% lies in the top ten. Deletions cut 0 bases from V and 2 bases from J, with 9 bases between. The CDR3 has 14 amino acids. From germline, CDR1 is SGHRS and CDR2 YFSETQ. Recipients received nonmyeloablative bone marrow transplants from related graft donors, with transient mixed chimerism. The V and J genes are TRBV5-1 and TRBJ2-7, with D possibly matching TRBD1 (6 bases). The receptor was isolated from a human patient who received a combined kidney and bone marrow transplant. T cells may partly derive from the graft donor. The source material was CD4+ T cells from blood (PBMCs), sampled 6 months after the transplant. The CDR3 spells CASSLAGEPYEQYF. The CDR3 DNA, read in part, is TGCGCCAGCAGCTTGGCAGGGGAGCCCTACGAG.